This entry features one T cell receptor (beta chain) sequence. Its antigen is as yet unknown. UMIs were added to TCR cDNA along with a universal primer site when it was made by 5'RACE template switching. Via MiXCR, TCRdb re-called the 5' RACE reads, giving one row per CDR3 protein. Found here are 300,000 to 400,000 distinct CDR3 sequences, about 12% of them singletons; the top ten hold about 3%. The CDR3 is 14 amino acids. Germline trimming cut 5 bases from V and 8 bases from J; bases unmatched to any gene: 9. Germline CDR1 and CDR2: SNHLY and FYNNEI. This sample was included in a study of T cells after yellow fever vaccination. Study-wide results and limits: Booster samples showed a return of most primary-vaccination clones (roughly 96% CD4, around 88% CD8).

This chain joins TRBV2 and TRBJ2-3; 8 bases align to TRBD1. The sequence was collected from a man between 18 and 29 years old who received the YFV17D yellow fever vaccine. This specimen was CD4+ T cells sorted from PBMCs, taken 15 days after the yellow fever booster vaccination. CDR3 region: CASSQDRAPGTQYF. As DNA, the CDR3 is TGTGCCAGCAGTCAGGACAGGGCCCCGGGTACGCAGTATTTT.